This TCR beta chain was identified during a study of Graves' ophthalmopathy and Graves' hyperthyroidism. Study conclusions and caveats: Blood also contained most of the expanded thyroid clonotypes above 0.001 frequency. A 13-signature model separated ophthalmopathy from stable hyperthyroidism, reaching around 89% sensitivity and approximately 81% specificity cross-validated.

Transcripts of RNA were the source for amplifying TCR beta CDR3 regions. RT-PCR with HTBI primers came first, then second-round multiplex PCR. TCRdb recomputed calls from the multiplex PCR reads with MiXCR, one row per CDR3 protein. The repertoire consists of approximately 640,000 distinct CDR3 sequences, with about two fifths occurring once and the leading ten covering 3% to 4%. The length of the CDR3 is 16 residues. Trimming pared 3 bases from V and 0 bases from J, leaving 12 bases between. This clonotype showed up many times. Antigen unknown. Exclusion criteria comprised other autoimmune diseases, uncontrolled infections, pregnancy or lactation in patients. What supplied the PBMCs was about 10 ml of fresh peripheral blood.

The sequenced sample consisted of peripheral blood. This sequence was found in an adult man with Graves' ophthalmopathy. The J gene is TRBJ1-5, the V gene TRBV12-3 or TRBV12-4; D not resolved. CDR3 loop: CASSFDPNYSNQPQHF. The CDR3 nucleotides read TGTGCCAGCAGTTTTGACCCAAACTATAGCAATCAGCCCCAGCATTTT.